The 14 T cell receptor beta chains below come from one sample, sequenced in a study of shared clonotypes between healthy human individuals. Using immunoSEQ multiplex PCR, the repertoire was profiled, and TCRdb retains in-frame clones only, with some absent. The sample consists of over 1.5 million clones, around 98% of them appearing once. The specimen sequenced was naive CD4+ T cells sorted from blood. Noted subset: CD45RA+ positively selected. These receptors were collected from a man in his thirties or forties in good health.

The chain recombines TRBV18 with TRBJ2-5, with unresolved D. Germline V CDR1 and CDR2: KGHSH, LQKENI. The germline V and J ends were trimmed by 0 bases and 3 bases, with 11 bases remaining between them. The CDR3 has 15 amino acids. CDR3 DNA: TGTGCCAGCTCACCACCGAGCACAGCAAAAGAGACCCAGTACTTC. Its protein is CASSPPSTAKETQYF.

The chain has TRBV27 and TRBJ2-7, with TRBD2 matching over 8 bases. CDR3 length equals 13 residues. V was pared by 8 bases and J by 4 bases, with 7 bases of the junction left unmatched. Per the germline V gene, CDR1 is MNHEY and CDR2 is SMNVEV (reference sequence). The CDR3 region has the DNA TGTGCCAGCGGAACCAGCGGGGGTTACGAGCAGTACTTC. This gives the protein CASGTSGGYEQYF.

In its sample, this clone was seen once. The chain recombines TRBV4-3 with TRBJ2-4; D possibly uses TRBD1 or TRBD2 (5 bases each). CDR1 and CDR2 (germline): LGHNA, YSLEER. CDR3 size: 15 residues. V lost 3 bases and J 1 base, leaving 10 bases between the germline ends. CDR3 DNA sequence: TGCGCCAGCAGCCAGGGGGATGCGGCCAAAAACATTCAGTACTTC. It specifies CASSQGDAAKNIQYF.

The chain couples TRBV10-3 to TRBJ2-7, with 8 bases aligning to TRBD2. Germline V gene lookup returns CDR1 ENHRY and CDR2 SYGVKD. This CDR3 region has 17 residues. Germline trimming cut 0 bases from V and 5 bases from J; bases unmatched to any gene: 12. The CDR3 DNA reads TGTGCCATCAGTGAGTCCTGGGGAAGCGGGAGCTTCCACGAGCAGTACTTC. Amino acid sequence: CAISESWGSGSFHEQYF.

J is TRBJ2-7 and V is TRBV27; D is possibly TRBD1 (5 bases). The CDR3 length is 16 residues. Germline V gene data show CDR1 as MNHEY and CDR2 as SMNVEV (reference sequence). V was shortened by 6 bases and J by 2 bases, with 20 bases between the two germline ends. The CDR3, as DNA: TGTGCCAGCAGCTTAATCCCAGGGAAATTGACCTACGAGCAGTACTTC. Its protein product is CASSLIPGKLTYEQYF.

This chain connects TRBV2 to TRBJ1-1; D might be TRBD1 (6 bases). In germline, CDR1 is SNHLY, CDR2 FYNNEI. This CDR3 has 13 residues. V gave up 9 bases and J gave up 2 bases, with 13 bases separating them. The CDR3 nucleotides are TGTGCCAGAATGGACAGCATAAACACTGAAGCTTTCTTT. It codes for CARMDSINTEAFF.

This clone was seen once. The chain uses TRBV28 and TRBJ2-2; 7 bases align to TRBD2. Trimming at V came to 3 bases and at J to 9 bases, leaving 16 bases not matched to a gene. The CDR3 is made up of 17 amino acids. CDR1 and CDR2 from the germline V gene are MDHEN and SYDVKM. The DNA of the CDR3 is TGTGCCAGCAGTTTGTTCGGTGGACTAGGCATGGTGAGGGAGCTGTTTTTT. Residues: CASSLFGGLGMVRELFF. The full variable domain, rest sourced from reference TRBV28 and TRBJ2-2, is DVKVTQSSRYLVKRTGEKVFLECVQDMDHENMFWYRQDPGLGLRLIYFSYDVKMKEKGDIPEGYSVSREKKERFSLILESASTNQTSMYLCASSLFGGLGMVRELFFGEGSRLTVL.

About this clone itself: One junction end does not reproduce the germline sequence, and a read error may be involved. V gene TRBV7-7 combines with J gene TRBJ2-3, with unresolved D. From germline, CDR1 is SSHAT and CDR2 FNYEAQ (reference sequence). There are 15 residues in the CDR3. The CDR3 sequence is CASSPQPGQVDTQYF. The CDR3 DNA follows: TGTGCTAGCAGCCCACAGCCCGGCCAGGTAGATACGCAGTATTTT.

The chain is built from TRBV19 and TRBJ2-3, with a weak D call TRBD2 (7 bases). Germline V gene data show CDR1 as LNHDA and CDR2 as SQIVND (reference sequence). The germline V and J ends were trimmed by 8 bases and 2 bases, with 17 bases remaining between them. The CDR3 spans 15 residues. The CDR3 DNA is TGTGCCAGTGTCCATTTGGGGGGGCCCACAGATACGCAGTATTTT. It codes for CASVHLGGPTDTQYF.

The V call is TRBV5-1, the J call TRBJ2-6; D possibly corresponds to TRBD1 (6 bases). The CDR3 length is 17 residues. Germline loops: CDR1 SGHRS, CDR2 YFSETQ. Trimming shortened V by 4 bases and J by 4 bases, and 18 bases separated the two germline ends. The DNA for the CDR3 is TGCGCCAGCAGCCACCCAACAGGGTTAGGCGGGGCCAACGTCCTGACTTTC. Translation: CASSHPTGLGGANVLTF.

The chain is built from TRBV5-4 and TRBJ2-3; 7 bases match TRBD2. With V trimmed by 8 bases and J by 2 bases, 11 bases remained unmatched. Germline CDR1 SGHNT, CDR2 YYREEE (reference sequence). This CDR3 spans 15 amino acids. CDR3 amino acids: CASGRGRRDTDTQYF. The DNA of the CDR3 is TGTGCCAGTGGGAGGGGACGCCGGGACACAGATACGCAGTATTTT.

V is TRBV7-2 and J is TRBJ2-5, with TRBD2 as a possible D gene (7 bases). Trimming took off 3 bases at V and 5 bases at J, with 13 bases between the two ends. There are 14 residues in the CDR3. The V gene's germline CDR1 is SGHTA and CDR2 FQGNSA. The CDR3 DNA reads TGTGCCAGCAGCTTGCTGCGCGGGGGCGAGACCCAGTACTTC. Protein product: CASSLLRGGETQYF.

The J gene is TRBJ1-1, the V gene TRBV27; the D is unclear. Trimming took off 2 bases at V and 1 base at J, with 11 bases between the two ends. Germline V gene lookup returns CDR1 MNHEY and CDR2 SMNVEV (reference sequence). The CDR3 spans 15 residues. CDR3 sequence reads: CASSLKGSRNTEAFF. The CDR3 DNA reads as TGTGCCAGCAGTTTAAAGGGATCAAGGAACACTGAAGCTTTCTTT.

The chain uses TRBV9 and TRBJ1-5, with D possibly being TRBD1 (5 bases). CDR1 and CDR2 (germline): SGDLS, YYNGEE. The CDR3 has 15 amino acids. V lost 0 bases and J 4 bases, leaving 11 bases between the germline ends. For the CDR3, the DNA is TGTGCCAGCAGCGTAGGGGGGGAAGATAATCAGCCCCAGCATTTT. Protein sequence: CASSVGGEDNQPQHF.